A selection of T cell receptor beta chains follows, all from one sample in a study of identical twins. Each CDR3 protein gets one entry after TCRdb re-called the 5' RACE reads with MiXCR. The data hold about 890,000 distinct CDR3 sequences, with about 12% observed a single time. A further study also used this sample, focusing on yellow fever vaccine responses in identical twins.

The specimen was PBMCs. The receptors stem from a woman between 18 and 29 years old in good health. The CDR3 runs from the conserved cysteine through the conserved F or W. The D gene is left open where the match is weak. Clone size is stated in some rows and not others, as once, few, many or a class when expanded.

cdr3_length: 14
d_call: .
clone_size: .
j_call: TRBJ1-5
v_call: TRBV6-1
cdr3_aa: CASSLGAGTWPQHF
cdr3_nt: TGTGCCAGCAGTCTGGGGGCAGGGACATGGCCCCAGCATTTT

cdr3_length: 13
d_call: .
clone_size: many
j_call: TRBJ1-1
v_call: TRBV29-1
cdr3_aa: CSVSDNSNTEAFF
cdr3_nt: TGCAGCGTTTCGGACAATTCGAACACTGAAGCTTTCTTT

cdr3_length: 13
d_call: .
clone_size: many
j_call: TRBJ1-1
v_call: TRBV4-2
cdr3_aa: CASSQELGTEAFF
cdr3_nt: TGTGCCAGCAGCCAAGAGTTAGGTACTGAAGCTTTCTTT

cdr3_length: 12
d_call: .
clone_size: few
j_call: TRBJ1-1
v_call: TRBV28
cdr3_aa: CASKTGNTEAFF
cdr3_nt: TGTGCCAGCAAAACAGGGAACACTGAAGCTTTCTTT

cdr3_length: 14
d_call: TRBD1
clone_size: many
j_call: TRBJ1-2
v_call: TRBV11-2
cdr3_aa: CASSSDRVGGGYTF
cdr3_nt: TGTGCCAGCAGCTCAGACAGGGTTGGTGGGGGCTACACCTTC

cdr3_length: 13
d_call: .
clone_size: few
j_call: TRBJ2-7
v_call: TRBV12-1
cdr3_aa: CASSSGASYEQYF
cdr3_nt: TGTGCCAGCAGCTCCGGGGCCTCCTACGAGCAGTACTTC

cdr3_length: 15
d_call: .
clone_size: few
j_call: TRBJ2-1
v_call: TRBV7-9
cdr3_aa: CASSPRGPTYNEQFF
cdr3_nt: TGTGCCAGCAGTCCACGGGGGCCAACCTACAATGAGCAGTTCTTC

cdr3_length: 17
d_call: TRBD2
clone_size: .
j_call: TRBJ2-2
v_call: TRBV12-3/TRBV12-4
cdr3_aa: CASSLALAGVRTGELFF
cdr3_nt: TGTGCCAGCAGTTTAGCACTAGCGGGAGTTCGGACCGGGGAGCTGTTTTTT

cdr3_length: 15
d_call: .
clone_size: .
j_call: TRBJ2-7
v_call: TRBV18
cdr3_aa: CASSLGRISSYEQYF
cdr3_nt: TGTGCCAGCTCACTCGGACGGATAAGCTCCTACGAGCAGTACTTC

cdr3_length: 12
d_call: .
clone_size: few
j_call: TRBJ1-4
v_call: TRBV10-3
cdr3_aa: CAISERGEKLFF
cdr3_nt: TGTGCCATCAGTGAGCGGGGTGAAAAACTGTTTTTT

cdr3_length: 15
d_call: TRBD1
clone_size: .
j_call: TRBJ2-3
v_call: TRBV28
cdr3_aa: CASPPVDRAADTQYF
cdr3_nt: TGTGCCAGCCCACCCGTGGACAGGGCGGCAGATACGCAGTATTTT

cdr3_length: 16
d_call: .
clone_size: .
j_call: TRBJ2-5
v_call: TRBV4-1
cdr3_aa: CASSQGARTAQETQYF
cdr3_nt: TGCGCCAGCAGCCAAGGTGCAAGGACTGCCCAAGAGACCCAGTACTTC

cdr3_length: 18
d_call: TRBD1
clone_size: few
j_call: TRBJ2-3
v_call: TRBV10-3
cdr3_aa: CAISERPGQGASTDTQYF
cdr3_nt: TGTGCCATCAGTGAGCGGCCCGGACAGGGGGCCAGCACAGATACGCAGTATTTT

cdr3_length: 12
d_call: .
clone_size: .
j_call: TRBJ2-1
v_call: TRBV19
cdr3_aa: CASSRLNNEQFF
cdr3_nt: TGTGCCAGTAGTAGGCTCAACAATGAGCAGTTCTTC

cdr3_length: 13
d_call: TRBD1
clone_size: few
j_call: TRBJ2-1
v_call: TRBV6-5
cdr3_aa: CASSSPDRNEQFF
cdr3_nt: TGTGCCAGCAGTTCCCCGGACAGGAACGAGCAGTTCTTC

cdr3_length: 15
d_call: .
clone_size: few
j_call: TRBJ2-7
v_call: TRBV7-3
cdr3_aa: CASSPRGSWGNEQYF
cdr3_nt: TGTGCCAGCAGTCCCCGGGGGTCCTGGGGAAACGAGCAGTACTTC

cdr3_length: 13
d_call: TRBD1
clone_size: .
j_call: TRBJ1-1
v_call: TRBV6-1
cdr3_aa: CASTRTGQGDAFF
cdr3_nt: TGTGCCAGCACCAGGACCGGACAGGGCGACGCTTTCTTT

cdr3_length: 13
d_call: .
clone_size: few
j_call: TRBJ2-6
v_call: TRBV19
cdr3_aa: CASRDIGANVLTF
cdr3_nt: TGTGCCAGTAGGGATATTGGGGCCAACGTCCTGACTTTC

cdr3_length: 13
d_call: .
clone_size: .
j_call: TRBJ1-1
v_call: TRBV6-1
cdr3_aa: CASKAGMNTEAFF
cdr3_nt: TGTGCCAGCAAGGCAGGGATGAACACTGAAGCTTTCTTT

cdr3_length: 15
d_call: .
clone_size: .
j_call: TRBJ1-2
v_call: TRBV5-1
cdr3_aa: CASSLVADRTYGYTF
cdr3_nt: TGCGCCAGCAGCTTGGTGGCCGATCGGACCTATGGCTACACCTTC

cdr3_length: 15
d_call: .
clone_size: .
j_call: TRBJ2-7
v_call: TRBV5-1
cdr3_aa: CASSPSGTLTYEQYF
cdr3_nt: TGCGCCAGCAGCCCCTCCGGGACACTGACCTACGAGCAGTACTTC

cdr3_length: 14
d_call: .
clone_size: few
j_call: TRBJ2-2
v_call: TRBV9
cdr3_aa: CASSVGAGGGELFF
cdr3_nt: TGTGCCAGCAGCGTAGGTGCGGGCGGCGGGGAGCTGTTTTTT

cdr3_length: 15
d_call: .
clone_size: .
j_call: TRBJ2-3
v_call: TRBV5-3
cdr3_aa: CARSSETVPTDTQYF
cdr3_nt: TGTGCCAGAAGCTCCGAGACAGTTCCCACAGATACGCAGTATTTT

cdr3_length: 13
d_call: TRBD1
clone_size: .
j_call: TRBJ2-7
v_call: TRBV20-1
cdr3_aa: CSAHSGQANEQYF
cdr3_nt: TGCAGTGCTCATTCGGGACAGGCCAATGAGCAGTACTTC

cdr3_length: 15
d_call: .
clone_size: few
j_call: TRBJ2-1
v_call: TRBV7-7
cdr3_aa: CASSLDWARGNEQFF
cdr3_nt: TGTGCCAGCAGCTTAGATTGGGCCCGGGGGAATGAGCAGTTCTTC

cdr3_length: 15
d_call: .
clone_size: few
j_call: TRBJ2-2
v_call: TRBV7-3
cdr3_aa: CASSFFRAGSGELFF
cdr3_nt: TGTGCCAGCAGCTTTTTCAGGGCAGGGTCCGGGGAGCTGTTTTTT

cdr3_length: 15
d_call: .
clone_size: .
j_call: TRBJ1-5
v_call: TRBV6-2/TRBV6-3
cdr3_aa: CASRIRGGGNQPQHF
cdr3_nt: TGTGCCAGCAGGATCCGCGGGGGCGGCAATCAGCCCCAGCACTTT

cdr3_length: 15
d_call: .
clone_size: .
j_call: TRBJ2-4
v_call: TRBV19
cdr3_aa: CASSPTSQIKNIQYF
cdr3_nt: TGTGCCAGTAGCCCTACTAGTCAGATAAAAAACATTCAGTACTTC

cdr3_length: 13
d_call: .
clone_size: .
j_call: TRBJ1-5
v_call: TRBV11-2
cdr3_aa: CASSPNTFQPQHF
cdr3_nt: TGTGCCAGCAGCCCCAACACCTTTCAGCCCCAGCATTTT

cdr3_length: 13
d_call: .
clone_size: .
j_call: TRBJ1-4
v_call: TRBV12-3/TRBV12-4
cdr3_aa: CASSSSGIEKLFF
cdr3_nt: TGTGCCAGCAGTTCGTCAGGGATTGAAAAACTGTTTTTT

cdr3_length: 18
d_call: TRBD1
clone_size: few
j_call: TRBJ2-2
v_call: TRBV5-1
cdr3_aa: CASWTGYEDTTNTGELFF
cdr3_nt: TGCGCCAGTTGGACAGGGTACGAGGATACAACGAACACCGGGGAGCTGTTTTTT

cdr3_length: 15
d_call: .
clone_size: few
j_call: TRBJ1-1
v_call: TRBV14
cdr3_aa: CASSQVRRADTEAFF
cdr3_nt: TGTGCCAGCAGCCAAGTTAGAAGGGCGGACACTGAAGCTTTCTTT